The 6 T cell receptor beta chains below were found in one sample sequenced in a study of shared clonotypes between healthy human individuals. Sequenced by immunoSEQ multiplex PCR; TCRdb stores in-frame clones only, minus some. The sample lists 2 million to 2.5 million clones, over 90% occurring once. Sequences were obtained from naive CD4+ T cells from PBMCs. Subset described: CD45RA+ positively selected. These receptors originate from a man aged 18 to 30 in good health. Some clones in this sample may be carry-over from other donors' samples.

Notes on this clone: Other DNA variants within this sample encode the same CDR3. The chain carries TRBV28 and TRBJ1-4, with D hard to call. Germline V gene lookup returns CDR1 MDHEN and CDR2 SYDVKM. The ends were cut back, 3 bases at V and 0 bases at J, with 5 bases in the middle. The CDR3 contains 14 residues. DNA for the CDR3: TGTGCCAGCAGTTTGCATGCAACTAATGAAAAACTGTTTTTT. Protein sequence: CASSLHATNEKLFF.

The gene calls are TRBV7-8 and TRBJ2-1; D might be TRBD1 (7 bases). Germline loops: CDR1 SGHVS, CDR2 FQNEAQ. V shed 10 bases and J shed 4 bases, with 14 bases lying between them. The CDR3 consists of 13 residues. The CDR3 region has the DNA TGTGCCATCAGGGGGGCGATTTACAATGAGCAGTTCTTC. This codes for CAIRGAIYNEQFF.

CDR3 amino acids: CASSLWGGTISETQYF. The CDR3 DNA reads TGTGCCAGCAGCTTATGGGGGGGCACGATCTCGGAGACCCAGTACTTC. V is TRBV11-2 and J is TRBJ2-5; D is possibly TRBD2 (7 bases). Germline V CDR1 and CDR2: SGHAT, FQNNGV. Trimming shortened V by 2 bases and J by 5 bases, and 18 bases separated the two germline ends. The CDR3 has 16 amino acids.

The CDR3 sequence is CATSVRVTLSETQYF. The CDR3 bases are TGTGCCACCAGCGTAAGGGTCACGCTTTCCGAGACCCAGTACTTC. The chain uses TRBV15 and TRBJ2-5; D is unresolved. The CDR3 has 15 amino acids. CDR1 is LNHNV and CDR2 is YYDKDF in the germline V gene (reference sequence). V was clipped by 5 bases and J by 5 bases, with 18 bases between them.

V and J are TRBV28 and TRBJ1-3; unclear D gene. CDR1 and CDR2 from the germline V gene are MDHEN and SYDVKM. The CDR3 has 12 residues. Trimming took 7 bases from V and 6 from J, leaving 10 bases between them. In DNA form, the CDR3 reads TGTGCCAGCATAGGCTCGGCAAACACCATATATTTT. Amino acid sequence: CASIGSANTIYF.

The rearrangement uses TRBV29-1 and TRBJ2-1; D uncertain. V was cut by 3 bases and J by 4 bases, with 10 bases left in between. The CDR3 runs 13 residues. Germline loops: CDR1 SQVTM, CDR2 ANQGSEA. The CDR3 DNA follows: TGCAGCGTTGATCGGTTTAAGTACAATGAGCAGTTCTTC. Translating it yields CSVDRFKYNEQFF.